This T cell receptor beta chain stems from a study of blood T cell repertoires in COVID-19. Overall study: Specimens from acute and convalescent COVID-19 originated in the United States, Italy and Spain. Sources were T cells, B-cell-depleted T cells, or PBMCs; the material itself was cDNA or gDNA.

This clone was seen only once. The V end was cut by 2 bases, the J end by 6 bases, with 12 bases between. Germline loops: CDR1 MNHEY, CDR2 SVGEGT. CDR3 length equals 14 residues. Per the study methods: Using reference gene primer amplification, nucleated cell counts were estimated. Data came from immunoSEQ multiplex PCR; TCRdb stores just in-frame clones and leaves some out. V, J and clone size were drawn from that table, and D and trimming were deduced from the DNA. Of 100,000 to 150,000 clones listed, roughly 84% are singletons. The sequenced sample was peripheral blood. The rearrangement joins TRBV6-2 or TRBV6-3 to TRBJ2-3; D gene unclear. The receptor was isolated from a woman of 80 years or more with acute or convalescent COVID-19. DNA for the CDR3: TGTGCCAGCAGTTACAGCCGACTCTTGGATACGCAGTATTTT. Its protein product is CASSYSRLLDTQYF.